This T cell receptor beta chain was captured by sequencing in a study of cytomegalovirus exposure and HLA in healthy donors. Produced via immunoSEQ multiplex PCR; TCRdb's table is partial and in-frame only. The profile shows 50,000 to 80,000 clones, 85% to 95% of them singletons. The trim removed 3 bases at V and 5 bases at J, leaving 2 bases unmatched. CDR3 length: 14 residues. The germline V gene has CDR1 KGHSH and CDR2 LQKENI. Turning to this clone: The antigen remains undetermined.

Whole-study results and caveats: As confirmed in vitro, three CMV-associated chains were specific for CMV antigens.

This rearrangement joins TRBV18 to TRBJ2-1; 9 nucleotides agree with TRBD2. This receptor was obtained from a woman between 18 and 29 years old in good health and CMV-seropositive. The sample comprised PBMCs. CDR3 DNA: TGTGCCAGCTCACCCGCTAGCGGGGACAATGAGCAGTTCTTC. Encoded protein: CASSPASGDNEQFF.